The clone carrying this T cell receptor beta chain has only a few counts. No antigen is known for it. The data derive from a study of early T cells in non-severe SARS-CoV-2 infection. As for the study in general: Unsorted whole blood bulk RNA was sequenced, with unpaired chains. General study results and limits: Anti-spike CD8 responses were favored by VDJdb matching, which missed private and CD4 specificities.

Molecules of cDNA were individually given unique molecular identifiers that were attached to them. TCRdb used MiXCR to reprocess the 5' RACE reads, holding one entry per CDR3 protein. The profile shows about 81,000 distinct CDR3 sequences, 14% of them singletons. The germline V gene has CDR1 SEHNR and CDR2 FQNEAQ (reference sequence). The CDR3 sequence is 12 residues long. The V gene lost 8 bases and the J gene lost 0 bases, with 7 bases spanning the gap. The TCR sequence derives from an adult who was a healthcare worker with PCR-confirmed SARS-CoV-2 infection or an uninfected control (not recorded which). The sample was whole blood. This sequence joins TRBV7-9 and TRBJ1-1; D ambiguous. As DNA, the CDR3 is TGTGCCAGCGTGTCCATGAACACTGAAGCTTTCTTT. Translating gives CASVSMNTEAFF. Together with reference TRBV7-9 and TRBJ1-1, the CDR3 gives the full variable domain: DTGVSQNPRHKITKRGQNVTFRCDPISEHNRLYWYRQTLGQGPEFLTYFQNEAQLEKSRLLSDRFSAERPKGSFSTLEIQRTEQGDSAMYLCASVSMNTEAFFGQGTRLTVV.